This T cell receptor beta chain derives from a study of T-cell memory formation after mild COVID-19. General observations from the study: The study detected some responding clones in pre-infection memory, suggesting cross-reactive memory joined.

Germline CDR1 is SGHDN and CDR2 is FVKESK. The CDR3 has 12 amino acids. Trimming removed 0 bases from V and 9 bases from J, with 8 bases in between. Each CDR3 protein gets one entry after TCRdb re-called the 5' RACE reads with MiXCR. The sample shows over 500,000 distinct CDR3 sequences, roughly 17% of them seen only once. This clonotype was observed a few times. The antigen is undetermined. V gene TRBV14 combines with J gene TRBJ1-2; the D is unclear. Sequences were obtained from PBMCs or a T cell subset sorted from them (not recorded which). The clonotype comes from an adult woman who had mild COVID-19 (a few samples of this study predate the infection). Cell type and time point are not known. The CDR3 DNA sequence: TGTGCCAGCAGCCAAGATGGGGTTAGCTACACCTTC. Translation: CASSQDGVSYTF.